One sample yielded the 24 T cell receptor beta chains listed below, sequenced in a study of T-cell memory formation after mild COVID-19. A single record per CDR3 protein comes from TCRdb applying MiXCR to the 5' RACE reads. The table has approximately 410,000 distinct CDR3 sequences, 23% seen once; the top ten hold under 15%. Sequencing used PBMCs or a T cell subset sorted from them (not recorded which). Receptor source: an adult woman who had mild COVID-19 (a few samples of this study predate the infection). Cell type and time point are not known.

The chain has TRBV3-1 and TRBJ1-1; no definite D call. The germline V gene encodes CDR1 LGHDT and CDR2 YNNKEL (reference sequence). The length of the CDR3 is 16 residues. V gave up 0 bases and J gave up 0 bases, with 11 bases separating them. The CDR3 DNA reads TGTGCCAGCAGCCAAGACTGGTCAGACATGAACACTGAAGCTTTCTTT. Its translation is CASSQDWSDMNTEAFF.

For the CDR3, the DNA is TGTGCCAGCAGCTCCCTAGCGGGTGCGCAGTATTTT. Protein: CASSSLAGAQYF. The gene calls are TRBV5-6 and TRBJ2-3, with 8 bases that match TRBD2. From germline, CDR1 is SGHDT and CDR2 YYEEEE. There are 12 residues in the CDR3. After removal of 3 bases from V and 10 bases from J, the junction contained 4 bases not matched to a gene.

This chain uses TRBV29-1 with TRBJ2-3; D is uncertain. Germline CDR1 is SQVTM and CDR2 is ANQGSEA. The CDR3 is 16 residues long. Trimming pared 4 bases from V and 1 base from J, leaving 18 bases between. Here the CDR3 reads CSVGGSSRTRTDTQYF. CDR3 sequence (DNA): TGCAGCGTTGGTGGCAGCTCCCGCACTCGCACAGATACGCAGTATTTT.

The gene calls are TRBV29-1 and TRBJ2-6; weak D call: TRBD2 (7 bases). V was cut by 4 bases and J by 0 bases, with 13 bases left in between. The germline gives CDR1 SQVTM, CDR2 ANQGSEA. The CDR3 covers 16 residues. The CDR3 is CSVVGGGPSGANVLTF. CDR3 in DNA: TGCAGCGTTGTTGGGGGGGGCCCCTCTGGGGCCAACGTCCTGACTTTC.

The chain couples TRBV6-6 to TRBJ2-7; 9 bases match TRBD1. Germline CDR1 MNHNY, CDR2 SVGAGI (reference sequence). This CDR3 spans 14 amino acids. J lost 3 bases, V lost 2 bases, and 2 bases had no gene match. The CDR3 DNA is TGTGCCAGCAGTTACGGGGACAGGGACTACGAGCAGTACTTC. This encodes CASSYGDRDYEQYF.

V usage is TRBV12-3 or TRBV12-4 and J usage is TRBJ2-7, with D unclear. V lost 6 bases and J lost 2, with 8 bases in between. The CDR3 is 12 residues long. Here the CDR3 DNA reads TGTGCCAGCAGCATCATACCCTACGAGCAGTACTTC. It encodes CASSIIPYEQYF.

The rearrangement uses TRBV7-8 and TRBJ2-3; no reliable D call. V was pared by 5 bases and J by 2 bases, with 14 bases between. Germline V gives CDR1 SGHVS, CDR2 FQNEAQ. The CDR3 is 15 residues long. The CDR3 bases are TGTGCCAGCAGCGCACGAGCGACCAACACAGATACGCAGTATTTT. It yields the protein CASSARATNTDTQYF.

V usage is TRBV11-3 and J usage is TRBJ2-1; 8 bases fit TRBD2. CDR1 and CDR2 (germline): SGHNT, YENEEA. The trim removed 1 base at V and 8 bases at J, leaving 7 bases unmatched. This CDR3 has 15 residues. CDR3 loop: CASSLGRGGRYEQFF. CDR3 nucleotides: TGTGCCAGCAGCTTAGGACGCGGCGGGAGGTATGAGCAGTTCTTC.

This clonotype turned up a few times. The V gene is TRBV5-1, the J gene TRBJ2-5, with D possibly being TRBD1 (6 bases). V was pared by 1 base and J by 4 bases, with 8 bases between. The CDR3 is 13 residues long. CDR1 is SGHRS, CDR2 YFSETQ, per germline. The CDR3 DNA sequence: TGCGCCAGCAGCTTGAACAGGGTAGAGACCCAGTACTTC. Amino acids: CASSLNRVETQYF.

The chain carries TRBV6-5 and TRBJ2-4; D is possibly TRBD1 (6 bases). Germline assignment: CDR1 MNHEY and CDR2 SVGAGI. Trimming shortened V by 4 bases and J by 0 bases, and 19 bases separated the two germline ends. CDR3 length: 18 residues. CDR3 nucleotide sequence: TGTGCCAGCAGTTGGGGACAACCCCATAGATTAGCCAAAAACATTCAGTACTTC. Translation gives CASSWGQPHRLAKNIQYF.

This clonotype was picked up one time. V and J are TRBV4-2 and TRBJ1-3; D call uncertain. Germline CDR1 reads LGHNA; CDR2 reads YNFKEQ. This CDR3 is 15 amino acids long. V lost 0 bases and J 0 bases, leaving 6 bases between the germline ends. For the CDR3, the DNA is TGTGCCAGCAGCCAAGACCCCTCCTCTGGAAACACCATATATTTT. Translation gives CASSQDPSSGNTIYF.

This clonotype was counted a single time. The chain couples TRBV29-1 to TRBJ2-1; D not resolved. V shed 5 bases and J shed 5 bases, with 10 bases lying between them. The germline CDR1 and CDR2 sequences are SQVTM and ANQGSEA. CDR3 size: 12 residues. CDR3 DNA sequence: TGCAGCGTTATCCCCGAGGACAATGAGCAGTTCTTC. Its translation: CSVIPEDNEQFF.

There are many counts of this clonotype. This chain links TRBV29-1 with TRBJ2-1; 9 bases match TRBD2. CDR1 is SQVTM and CDR2 is ANQGSEA in the germline V gene. V lost 4 bases to trimming and J lost 7 bases; unmatched junction nucleotides: 17. There are 17 residues in the CDR3. CDR3 region: CSVVHIAGARGGNEQFF. CDR3 in DNA: TGCAGCGTTGTCCATATAGCGGGAGCGAGAGGTGGGAATGAGCAGTTCTTC.

This clonotype has only a few counts. V is TRBV5-1 and J is TRBJ1-1, with D perhaps matching TRBD1 (6 bases). Germline V gene sequence: CDR1 SGHRS, CDR2 YFSETQ. V dropped 3 bases and J dropped 5 bases, with 11 bases sitting between them. This CDR3 is 13 amino acids long. The DNA for the CDR3 is TGCGCCAGCAGCTCACAGGGACGGACTGAAGCTTTCTTT. Amino acids: CASSSQGRTEAFF.

CDR3: CASSYAEDRPYEQYF. CDR3 DNA: TGTGCCAGCAGCTACGCCGAGGACAGACCCTACGAGCAGTACTTC. J is TRBJ2-7 and V is TRBV6-2 or TRBV6-3, with a possible D match to TRBD1 (6 bases). The CDR3 loop spans 15 amino acids. The V gene's germline CDR1 is MNHEY and CDR2 SVGEGT. The V end lost 6 bases, the J end lost 2 bases, and 17 bases lay between the germline ends.

J is TRBJ2-1 and V is TRBV9; unclear D gene. Germline assignment: CDR1 SGDLS and CDR2 YYNGEE. V was cut by 4 bases and J by 7 bases, with 15 bases left in between. The CDR3 covers 14 residues. CDR3 DNA sequence: TGTGCCAGCAGCTCACCCTTGGGCGAGAATGAGCAGTTCTTC. Encoded protein: CASSSPLGENEQFF.

By frequency in the sample, this clonotype is medium-sized. The rearrangement uses TRBV6-6 and TRBJ2-1; D ambiguous. V was shortened by 2 bases and J by 0 bases, with 8 bases between the two germline ends. The germline gives CDR1 MNHNY, CDR2 SVGAGI (reference sequence). The CDR3 contains 15 residues. CDR3 DNA: TGTGCCAGCAGTTACGAGGCGAGCTCCTACAATGAGCAGTTCTTC. Translated: CASSYEASSYNEQFF.

The V call is TRBV30, the J call TRBJ2-7; 9 bases fit TRBD1. The CDR3 is 14 residues long. V was clipped by 3 bases and J by 1 base; unmatched bases: 4. Germline V gives CDR1 GTSNPN, CDR2 SVGIG (reference sequence). The DNA of the CDR3 is TGTGCCTGGAGCCCCGGGACAGGGTCCTACGAGCAGTACTTC. Translating gives CAWSPGTGSYEQYF.

This clonotype was seen a few times. The CDR3 region is CAGTGSNTGELFF. CDR3 coding DNA: TGTGCCGGGACAGGGTCCAACACCGGGGAGCTGTTTTTT. The V call is TRBV30, the J call TRBJ2-2; 9 nucleotides align to TRBD1. Germline CDR1 is GTSNPN and CDR2 is SVGIG (reference sequence). The CDR3 sequence is 13 residues long. The V segment lost 8 bases and the J segment 2 bases; nucleotides outside the gene matches: 3.

This clonotype was seen a handful of times. The rearrangement joins TRBV5-1 to TRBJ2-3; D unclear. Trimming took off 1 base at V and 1 base at J, with 7 bases between the two ends. Germline loops: CDR1 SGHRS, CDR2 YFSETQ. CDR3 size: 14 residues. CDR3 bases: TGCGCCAGCAGCTTGTATTGGGGCACAGATACGCAGTATTTT. Its protein is CASSLYWGTDTQYF.

As concerns this clonotype: One end of the junction is discordant with germline, which a read error may explain. The chain joins TRBV12-5 to TRBJ1-1; D not certain. The CDR3 sequence is 13 residues long. Germline V gene lookup returns CDR1 LGHNT and CDR2 FRNRAP. CDR3 residues: CDSGLSTDTEAFF. The CDR3 nucleotides are TGTGATAGTGGTTTATCAACTGACACTGAAGCTTTCTTT.

The V call is TRBV15, the J call TRBJ1-2, with D possibly matching TRBD1 (6 bases). The CDR3 extends over 15 amino acids. V shed 3 bases and J shed 4 bases, with 15 bases lying between them. CDR1 and CDR2 (germline): LNHNV, YYDKDF (reference sequence). For the CDR3, the DNA is TGTGCCACCAGCAGTCGCCCCCCGGGGGCCTATGGCTACACCTTC. Its translation is CATSSRPPGAYGYTF.

The gene calls are TRBV7-2 and TRBJ1-5, with D unclear. This CDR3 spans 12 amino acids. CDR1 and CDR2 (germline): SGHTA, FQGNSA. Deletions cut 0 bases from V and 10 bases from J, with 7 bases between. This CDR3 is CASSLAGEPQHF. DNA of the CDR3: TGTGCCAGCAGCTTAGCGGGAGAACCCCAGCATTTT. The full variable domain, in which reference TRBV7-2 and TRBJ1-5 provide the parts outside the CDR3, is GAGVSQSPSNKVTEKGKDVELRCDPISGHTALYWYRQSLGQGLEFLIYFQGNSAPDKSGLPSDRFSAERTGGSVSTLTIQRTQQEDSAVYLCASSLAGEPQHFGDGTRLSIL.

The V call is TRBV7-8, the J call TRBJ1-1; possible D gene TRBD1, 5 bases. The CDR3 length is 15 residues. With 3 bases removed from V and 0 bases from J, the gap between germline ends came to 11 bases. In germline, CDR1 is SGHVS, CDR2 FQNEAQ. CDR3 in amino acids: CASSFVTVVNTEAFF. In nucleotides, the CDR3 is TGTGCCAGCAGCTTCGTGACAGTGGTGAACACTGAAGCTTTCTTT.